The T cell receptor (beta chain) under discussion was sequenced for a study of T cells after yellow fever vaccination (dated 2019 in TCRdb). For the wider study: The SMART-Seq v4 Ultra Low Input RNA kit was used to prepare libraries from fractions with low cell numbers. To track T-cell clones before and after primary and booster YFV17D yellow fever vaccination, bulk TCR alpha and beta repertoires were sequenced longitudinally. The cohort comprised two healthy male donors, one aged 18 to 30 and one aged 30 to 39 years. Blood was collected at multiple timepoints before and after primary and secondary immunization, and bulk PBMC replicates and cell subsets were isolated.

What the treatment or condition label conveys for this sample: live attenuated yellow fever vaccine strain. Two biological replicates of bulk PBMCs were collected at each blood-draw timepoint. A standard Ficoll-Paque protocol was used to isolate PBMCs from peripheral blood. RNA was extracted with TriZol from bulk PBMCs, CD4 and CD8 fractions, and dextramer-positive and dextramer-negative fractions. The paper's findings and limits, for the study overall: Because the study included only a couple of donors, the extent to which the findings can be generalized is limited. Most clones expanded after primary vaccination (96% of CD4 and roughly 90% of CD8) were re-detected after the booster, suggesting that broad memory maintenance occurred. A small share of clonotypes was detected in both CD4 and CD8 compartments, with the overlap likely arising from convergent recombination. Compared with the primary T-cell response, the secondary T-cell response was faster but weaker, reaching its peak on day 5 rather than on day 15. Computational filtering was required because FACS-sorted repertoires could contain abundant contaminating clonotypes from the bulk population.

In the case of this clonotype: No cognate antigen has been identified for it. Per-base quality was not reported, and no clone a single base away is much larger than it.

The listed sequencing device is Illumina NovaSeq 6000. TCR cDNA was synthesized by 5'RACE template switching, through which a universal primer site and unique molecular identifiers were introduced. Priming of cDNA synthesis was performed from both the TCR alpha and TCR beta constant segments. Libraries were amplified in two PCR steps, with sample barcodes and sequencing adapters added in the second step. Sequencing of libraries was done on Illumina HiSeq 2500 (2x100 bp) or NovaSeq (2x150 bp). Under the source paper's analysis protocol: MIGEC was used to demultiplex reads and collapse the reads into UMI consensus sequences, and MiXCR was used for V(D)J alignment. Vaccine-responding clonotypes were defined with edgeR using replicate PBMC samples, requiring FDR below 0.01 and a log2 fold change above 5 up to day 15. Bulk clonotypes were assigned CD4 or CD8 identity according to which sequenced CD4 or CD8 repertoire held them at higher abundance. Starting from the raw public reads, TCRdb applied fastp trimming at Q25, assembled clones with MiXCR and retained in-frame beta chains. Entries are consolidated by CDR3 protein sequence, retaining the most common genes and DNA. In this record, the V and J calls reflect TCRdb's handling and not the investigators' own analysis. The sample table shows fewer than 500,000 distinct CDR3 sequences, and around 20% are seen once. The ten largest clones capture 15% to 20% of the sample.

This sample comprised PBMCs, obtained before the yellow fever booster vaccination. The source of this sequence is a man between 18 and 29 years old who received the YFV17D yellow fever vaccine.

The CDR3 region: CASSLVGGLGNTIYF. The DNA reads TGTGCCAGCAGCTTAGTCGGGGGGCTCGGAAACACCATATATTTT. This chain joins TRBV7-2 to TRBJ1-3, with TRBD1 tentatively as D gene (6 bases match). The CDR3 holds 15 amino acids from the cysteine to the phenylalanine. The retained sequence is limited to the CDR3, 45 bases, with the frame set at the first base. The germline ends are 11 bases apart after V is trimmed by 1 base and J by 4 bases. Taken from the germline V gene, the CDR1 and CDR2 loops are SGHTA and FQGNSA.